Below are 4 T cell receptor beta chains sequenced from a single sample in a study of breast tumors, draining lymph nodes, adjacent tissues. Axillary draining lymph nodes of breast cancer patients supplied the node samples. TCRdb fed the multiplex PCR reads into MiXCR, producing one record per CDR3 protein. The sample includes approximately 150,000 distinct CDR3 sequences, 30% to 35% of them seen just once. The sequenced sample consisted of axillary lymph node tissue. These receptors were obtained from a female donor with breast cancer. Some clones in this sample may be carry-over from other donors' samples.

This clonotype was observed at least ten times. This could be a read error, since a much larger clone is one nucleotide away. The CDR3 region is CSASEGDYNPPQHF. CDR3 nucleotide sequence: TGCAGTGCTAGTGAGGGGGATTATAATCCGCCCCAGCATTTT. J is TRBJ1-5 and V is TRBV20-1, with D possibly being TRBD1 (6 bases). There are 14 residues in the CDR3. CDR1 and CDR2 (germline): DFQATT, SNEGSKA (reference sequence).

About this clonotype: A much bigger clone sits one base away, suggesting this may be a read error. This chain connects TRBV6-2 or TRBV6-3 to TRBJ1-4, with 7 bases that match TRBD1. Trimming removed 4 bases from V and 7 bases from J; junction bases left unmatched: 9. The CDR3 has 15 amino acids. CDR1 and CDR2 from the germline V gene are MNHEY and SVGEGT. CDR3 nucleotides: TGTGCCAGCAGTTCCGCGACAGGGATAAGTGAAAAACTGTTTTTT. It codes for CASSSATGISEKLFF.

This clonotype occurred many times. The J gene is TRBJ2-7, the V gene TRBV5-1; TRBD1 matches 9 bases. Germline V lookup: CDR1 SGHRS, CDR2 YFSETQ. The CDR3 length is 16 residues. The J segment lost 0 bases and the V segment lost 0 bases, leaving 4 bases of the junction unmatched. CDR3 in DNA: TGCGCCAGCAGCTTGGAAGGGACAGGGACCTCCTACGAGCAGTACTTC. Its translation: CASSLEGTGTSYEQYF.

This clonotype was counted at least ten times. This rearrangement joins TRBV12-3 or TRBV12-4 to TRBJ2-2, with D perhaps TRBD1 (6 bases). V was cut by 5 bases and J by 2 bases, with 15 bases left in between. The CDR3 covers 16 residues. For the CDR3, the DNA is TGTGCCAGCAGTCCGTTCGGGACACTCAACACCGGGGAGCTGTTTTTT. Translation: CASSPFGTLNTGELFF.